The 3 T cell receptor beta chains below come from one sample, sequenced in a study of blood T cell repertoires in COVID-19. Libraries were prepared by immunoSEQ multiplex PCR; TCRdb keeps only in-frame clonotypes and omits some of them. This table has about 140,000 clones, about three quarters appearing once. Source material: peripheral blood. The receptors stem from a man over 45 with acute or convalescent COVID-19.

CDR3 sequence reads: CASRTRSTDTQYF. The CDR3 coding sequence is TGCGCCAGCAGGACACGGTCCACAGATACGCAGTATTTT. V gene TRBV10-2 combines with J gene TRBJ2-3; unclear D gene. Between the trimmed V and J ends, which lost 6 bases and 2 bases, there was a span of 9 bases. There are 13 residues in the CDR3. From germline, CDR1 is WSHSY and CDR2 SAAADI.

The CDR3 loop is CASSKAPGQGRETQYF. The CDR3 DNA sequence: TGTGCCAGCAGCAAAGCCCCAGGACAGGGGAGAGAGACCCAGTACTTC. The chain joins TRBV21-1 to TRBJ2-5; TRBD1 is the table's D call, not checked against the DNA. TRBV21-1 is shown as a pseudogene. The CDR3 has 16 amino acids.

The chain joins TRBV2 to TRBJ1-2, with TRBD1 identical over 11 bases. CDR3 length: 17 amino acids. V was pared by 4 bases and J by 0 bases, with 7 bases of the junction left unmatched. CDR1 is SNHLY, CDR2 FYNNEI, per germline. CDR3 in amino acids: CASSARTGGASNYGYTF. DNA for the CDR3: TGTGCCAGCAGTGCCCGGACAGGGGGCGCGTCTAACTATGGCTACACCTTC.